The 27 T cell receptor beta chains below were found in one sample sequenced in a study of blood T cell repertoires in COVID-19 (TCRdb year 2020). Receptor libraries were prepared by the immunoSEQ multiplex PCR assay. TCRdb's version of the immuneACCESS table is confined to in-frame rearrangements and falls short of the full clone set. An unresolved V gene accounts for under half of the shortfall where checked; the remainder is of unknown origin. Within this sample are 75,000 to 85,000 clones, with around 90% of them counted one time only. The top ten hold nearly 45% of the sample. Sequencing was done on a sample of peripheral blood. The receptors shown here come from a human donor in a cohort sampled during active COVID-19.

The V gene is TRBV3-1 (or the pseudogene TRBV3-2), the J gene TRBJ2-7; D is perhaps TRBD1 (5 bases). V was shortened by 4 bases and J by 9 bases, with 25 bases between the two germline ends. CDR1 is LGHDT and CDR2 is YNNKEL in the germline V gene (reference sequence). The CDR3 covers 16 residues. The CDR3 loop is CASSPFEWSYERGQYF. For the CDR3, the DNA is TGTGCCAGCAGCCCCTTTGAATGGAGTTACGAAAGGGGGCAGTACTTC.

The V and J genes are TRBV5-1 and TRBJ2-7; D unclear. Trimming took off 1 base at V and 4 bases at J, with 9 bases between the two ends. The CDR3 consists of 13 residues. CDR1 and CDR2 (germline): SGHRS, YFSETQ. CDR3 residues: CASSLNSLYEQYF. CDR3 in DNA: TGCGCCAGCAGCTTGAACTCCCTATACGAGCAGTACTTC.

The chain couples TRBV5-1 to TRBJ1-4; no clear D gene. Per germline, CDR1 SGHRS and CDR2 YFSETQ. There are 14 residues in the CDR3. V shed 4 bases and J shed 2 bases, with 9 bases lying between them. CDR3 loop: CASSRTQTNEKLFF. The CDR3 nucleotides read TGCGCCAGCAGCCGCACCCAGACTAATGAAAAACTGTTTTTT.

The count of this clone is one. This chain uses TRBV14 with TRBJ2-5; D unclear. Germline CDR1 and CDR2: SGHDN and FVKESK. V lost 0 bases to trimming and J lost 0 bases, with 5 bases between them. The CDR3 is made up of 14 amino acids. The chain's CDR3 is CASSQDPYQETQYF. The CDR3 region has the DNA TGTGCCAGCAGCCAAGACCCGTACCAAGAGACCCAGTACTTC. Full variable domain (outside the CDR3, taken from reference TRBV14 and TRBJ2-5): EAGVTQFPSHSVIEKGQTVTLRCDPISGHDNLYWYRRVMGKEIKFLLHFVKESKQDESGMPNNRFLAERTGGTYSTLKVQPAELEDSGVYFCASSQDPYQETQYFGPGTRLLVL.

The V call is TRBV7-9, the J call TRBJ1-5, with 9 bases lining up with TRBD1. After removal of 4 bases from V and 7 bases from J, the junction contained 8 bases not matched to a gene. Germline assignment: CDR1 SEHNR and CDR2 FQNEAQ (reference sequence). The CDR3 is 15 amino acids. CDR3 nucleotides: TGTGCCAGCAGCTCACAGGGGGCCCCCGACCAGCCCCAGCATTTT. Amino acids: CASSSQGAPDQPQHF.

The rearrangement links TRBV28 to TRBJ2-7, with 8 bases that match TRBD1. The CDR3 runs 15 residues. CDR1 MDHEN and CDR2 SYDVKM come from the germline V gene. V was clipped by 3 bases and J by 3 bases; unmatched bases: 7. The CDR3 sequence is CASSFPGQAIYEQYF. As DNA, the CDR3 is TGTGCCAGCAGTTTTCCGGGACAGGCGATCTACGAGCAGTACTTC.

This clone appeared a few times. The chain links TRBV2 to TRBJ1-5; tentative D call: TRBD1 (5 bases). The CDR3 is 15 residues long. V lost 6 bases to trimming and J lost 0 bases, with 12 bases between them. Germline CDR1 reads SNHLY; CDR2 reads FYNNEI. Here the CDR3 reads CASSYRSNSNQPQHF. In DNA form, the CDR3 reads TGTGCCAGCAGCTACAGGAGTAATAGCAATCAGCCCCAGCATTTT.

The J gene is TRBJ2-3, the V gene TRBV19; D gene uncertain. CDR1 and CDR2 (germline): LNHDA, SQIVND (reference sequence). Trimming stripped 6 bases from V and 2 bases from J, with 9 bases between. The CDR3 spans 13 residues. The CDR3 protein is CASRREYTDTQYF. In DNA form, the CDR3 reads TGTGCCAGTAGGAGAGAATACACAGATACGCAGTATTTT.

The chain links TRBV30 to TRBJ1-1; 10 bases match TRBD1. This CDR3 spans 12 amino acids. V trimming: 7 bases; J trimming: 4 bases; junction bases outside the gene matches: 3. CDR1 is GTSNPN, CDR2 SVGIG, per germline (reference sequence). CDR3 bases: TGTGCCTCGACAGGGGGCTTCACTGAAGCTTTCTTT. It encodes CASTGGFTEAFF. The full variable domain, in which reference TRBV30 and TRBJ1-1 provide the parts outside the CDR3, is SQTIHQWPATLVQPVGSPLSLECTVEGTSNPNLYWYRQAAGRGLQLLFYSVGIGQISSEVPQNLSASRPQDRQFILSSKKLLLSDSGFYLCASTGGFTEAFFGQGTRLTVV.

The rearrangement joins TRBV29-1 to TRBJ2-7; 11 positions agree with TRBD1. The CDR3 sequence is 13 residues long. V was clipped by 6 bases and J by 3 bases; unmatched bases: 4. The germline CDR1 and CDR2 sequences are SQVTM and ANQGSEA. The CDR3 spells CSVGQGANYEQYF. CDR3 nucleotides: TGCAGCGTCGGACAGGGGGCAAACTACGAGCAGTACTTC.

This clone has just a few counts. The CDR3 nucleotides are TGTGCCAGCAGTTACTCCGGACAGGGTCAGCCCCAGCATTTT. Amino acid sequence: CASSYSGQGQPQHF. V is TRBV6-2 or TRBV6-3 and J is TRBJ1-5, with TRBD1 identical over 8 bases. The length of the CDR3 is 14 residues. V lost 0 bases to trimming and J lost 6 bases; unmatched junction nucleotides: 1. Germline V gives CDR1 MNHEY, CDR2 SVGEGT.

The J gene is TRBJ1-5, the V gene TRBV12-5; TRBD1 agrees at 7 bases. J lost 7 bases, V lost 6 bases, and 6 bases had no gene match. The CDR3 has 13 amino acids. The germline CDR1 and CDR2 sequences are LGHNT and FRNRAP. The CDR3 sequence is CASGREQGQPQHF. In DNA form, the CDR3 reads TGTGCTAGTGGGCGAGAACAGGGGCAGCCCCAGCATTTT. The entire variable domain, with the rest obtained from reference TRBV12-5 and TRBJ1-5, is as follows: DARVTQTPRHKVTEMGQEVTMRCQPILGHNTVFWYRQTMMQGLELLAYFRNRAPLDDSGMPKDRFSAEMPDATLATLKIQPSEPRDSAVYFCASGREQGQPQHFGDGTRLSIL.

The chain recombines TRBV24-1 with TRBJ2-1, with 9 bases aligning to TRBD2. V shed 4 bases, J shed 1 base, and the junction held 4 bases outside the gene matches. The CDR3 sequence is 16 residues long. The germline V gene encodes CDR1 KGHDR and CDR2 SFDVKD. CDR3 DNA: TGTGCCACCAGTGAGCCTAGCGGGAAGTCCTACAATGAGCAGTTCTTC. Amino acids: CATSEPSGKSYNEQFF.

The chain recombines TRBV4-2 with TRBJ2-7, with 9 bases aligning to TRBD2. CDR1 and CDR2 from the germline V gene are LGHNA and YNFKEQ. V gave up 1 base and J gave up 4 bases; unmatched junction bases: 2. This CDR3 is 14 amino acids long. The CDR3 region has the DNA TGTGCCAGCAGCCAAGGACTAGCGGAGTACGAGCAGTACTTC. This translates into CASSQGLAEYEQYF.

This CDR3 is CASSPLQKGGAEEQYF. For the CDR3, the DNA is TGTGCCAGCAGCCCCCTACAAAAAGGGGGCGCTGAGGAGCAGTACTTC. The chain combines TRBV5-8 with TRBJ2-7, with 7 bases lining up with TRBD1. This CDR3 has 16 amino acids. The V gene end was trimmed by 4 bases and the J gene end by 7 bases; junction bases not matched to a gene: 17. The V gene's germline CDR1 is SGHTS and CDR2 YDEGEE.

The CDR3 DNA follows: TGTGCCAGCAGTTTATCGATCGGGACTAGCGGGAGAACTGGAGAGACCCAGTACTTC. It codes for CASSLSIGTSGRTGETQYF. V usage is TRBV27 and J usage is TRBJ2-5, with 14 bases lining up with TRBD2. CDR3 length: 19 amino acids. V dropped 0 bases and J dropped 4; count of bases not matched to a gene: 10. Germline-derived CDR1 and CDR2 are MNHEY and SMNVEV (reference sequence).

This clone has only one observation. The same CDR3 arises from other DNA sequences in this sample as well. J is TRBJ2-7 and V is TRBV3-1 (or the pseudogene TRBV3-2); no clear D gene. V was shortened by 1 base and J by 4 bases, with 5 bases between the two germline ends. This CDR3 has 12 residues. Germline assignment: CDR1 LGHDT and CDR2 YNNKEL (reference sequence). The CDR3 DNA follows: TGTGCCAGCAGCCAAGCAGGATACGAGCAGTACTTC. Translating it yields CASSQAGYEQYF.

V usage is TRBV11-2 and J usage is TRBJ2-7, with 13 bases identical to TRBD2. Germline V CDR1 and CDR2: SGHAT, FQNNGV. The V and J ends lost 2 bases and 1 base, in that order; junction bases with no gene match: 5. The CDR3 consists of 17 residues. CDR3 DNA sequence: TGTGCCAGCAGCTTACGACTAGCGGGAGGTCGGTCCTACGAGCAGTACTTC. It is translated as CASSLRLAGGRSYEQYF.

The CDR3 loop reads CASSSHSYGYTF. For the CDR3, the DNA is TGTGCCAGCAGTTCCCACAGCTATGGCTACACCTTC. This chain joins TRBV28 and TRBJ1-2, with unresolved D. Germline lookup yields CDR1 MDHEN and CDR2 SYDVKM. The CDR3 consists of 12 residues. Between the trimmed V and J ends, which lost 4 bases and 4 bases, there was a span of 7 bases.

V is TRBV5-4 and J is TRBJ2-3; 11 bases are a match to TRBD2. The CDR3 runs 16 residues. Germline CDR1 and CDR2: SGHNT and YYREEE (reference sequence). After removal of 2 bases from V and 5 bases from J, the junction contained 7 bases not matched to a gene. CDR3 nucleotide sequence: TGTGCCAGCAGCTTTCCTAGCGGGGGGATCATAGATACGCAGTATTTT. Encoded protein: CASSFPSGGIIDTQYF.

This rearrangement joins TRBV6-2 or TRBV6-3 to TRBJ1-1, with TRBD1 as a possible D gene (5 bases). Trimming pared 0 bases from V and 6 bases from J, leaving 17 bases between. Per the germline V gene, CDR1 is MNHEY and CDR2 is SVGEGT. The CDR3 runs 16 residues. DNA of the CDR3: TGTGCCAGCAGTTACTCGGGGATTAGGTTCAGGGCTGAAGCTTTCTTT. Protein product: CASSYSGIRFRAEAFF.

The sample holds one count of this clone. The chain combines TRBV24-1 with TRBJ1-2; 7 bases align to TRBD1. V gave up 1 base and J gave up 3 bases; unmatched junction bases: 13. This CDR3 spans 18 amino acids. Germline-derived CDR1 and CDR2 are KGHDR and SFDVKD. CDR3 region: CATSDLGGRGHPHYGYTF. The CDR3, as DNA: TGTGCCACCAGTGATTTAGGCGGTAGGGGGCACCCTCACTATGGCTACACCTTC.

V gene TRBV9 combines with J gene TRBJ2-7; 10 bases fit TRBD1. V gave up 2 bases and J gave up 1 base; unmatched junction bases: 3. CDR1 SGDLS and CDR2 YYNGEE come from the germline V gene. CDR3 length: 15 residues. CDR3: CASSVGQGFSYEQYF. DNA of the CDR3: TGTGCCAGCAGCGTGGGACAGGGGTTTTCCTACGAGCAGTACTTC.

V usage is TRBV6-5 and J usage is TRBJ2-3; D is possibly TRBD2 (6 bases). CDR3 length equals 14 residues. Trimming stripped 7 bases from V and 0 bases from J, with 11 bases between. The germline V gene encodes CDR1 MNHEY and CDR2 SVGAGI. The CDR3 loop is CASTGGGSTDTQYF. The CDR3 DNA reads TGTGCCAGCACCGGGGGAGGAAGCACAGATACGCAGTATTTT.

In its sample, this clone was seen a few times. V is TRBV5-1 and J is TRBJ2-7, with no clear D. Germline values: CDR1 SGHRS, CDR2 YFSETQ. The V end was cut by 0 bases, the J end by 4 bases, with 11 bases between. There are 14 residues in the CDR3. In DNA form, the CDR3 reads TGCGCCAGCAGCTTGGACCGTAGTTTGTACGAGCAGTACTTC. Its protein product is CASSLDRSLYEQYF.

The chain carries TRBV3-1 (or the pseudogene TRBV3-2) and TRBJ1-1; no definite D call. Germline CDR1 LGHDT, CDR2 YNNKEL (reference sequence). The V end was cut by 1 base, the J end by 1 base, with 10 bases between. CDR3 length: 15 amino acids. The chain's CDR3 is CASSQVETTNTEAFF. CDR3 nucleotides: TGTGCCAGCAGCCAAGTCGAGACAACGAACACTGAAGCTTTCTTT.

This chain joins TRBV9 and TRBJ2-3; 7 bases fit TRBD2. The junction had 8 bases not matched to a gene; V was cut back by 4 bases and J by 3 bases. CDR3 length equals 15 residues. CDR1 and CDR2 from the germline V gene are SGDLS and YYNGEE. CDR3 amino acids: CASSQNGGGTDTQYF. The CDR3 DNA reads TGTGCCAGCAGCCAGAACGGGGGAGGGACAGATACGCAGTATTTT.